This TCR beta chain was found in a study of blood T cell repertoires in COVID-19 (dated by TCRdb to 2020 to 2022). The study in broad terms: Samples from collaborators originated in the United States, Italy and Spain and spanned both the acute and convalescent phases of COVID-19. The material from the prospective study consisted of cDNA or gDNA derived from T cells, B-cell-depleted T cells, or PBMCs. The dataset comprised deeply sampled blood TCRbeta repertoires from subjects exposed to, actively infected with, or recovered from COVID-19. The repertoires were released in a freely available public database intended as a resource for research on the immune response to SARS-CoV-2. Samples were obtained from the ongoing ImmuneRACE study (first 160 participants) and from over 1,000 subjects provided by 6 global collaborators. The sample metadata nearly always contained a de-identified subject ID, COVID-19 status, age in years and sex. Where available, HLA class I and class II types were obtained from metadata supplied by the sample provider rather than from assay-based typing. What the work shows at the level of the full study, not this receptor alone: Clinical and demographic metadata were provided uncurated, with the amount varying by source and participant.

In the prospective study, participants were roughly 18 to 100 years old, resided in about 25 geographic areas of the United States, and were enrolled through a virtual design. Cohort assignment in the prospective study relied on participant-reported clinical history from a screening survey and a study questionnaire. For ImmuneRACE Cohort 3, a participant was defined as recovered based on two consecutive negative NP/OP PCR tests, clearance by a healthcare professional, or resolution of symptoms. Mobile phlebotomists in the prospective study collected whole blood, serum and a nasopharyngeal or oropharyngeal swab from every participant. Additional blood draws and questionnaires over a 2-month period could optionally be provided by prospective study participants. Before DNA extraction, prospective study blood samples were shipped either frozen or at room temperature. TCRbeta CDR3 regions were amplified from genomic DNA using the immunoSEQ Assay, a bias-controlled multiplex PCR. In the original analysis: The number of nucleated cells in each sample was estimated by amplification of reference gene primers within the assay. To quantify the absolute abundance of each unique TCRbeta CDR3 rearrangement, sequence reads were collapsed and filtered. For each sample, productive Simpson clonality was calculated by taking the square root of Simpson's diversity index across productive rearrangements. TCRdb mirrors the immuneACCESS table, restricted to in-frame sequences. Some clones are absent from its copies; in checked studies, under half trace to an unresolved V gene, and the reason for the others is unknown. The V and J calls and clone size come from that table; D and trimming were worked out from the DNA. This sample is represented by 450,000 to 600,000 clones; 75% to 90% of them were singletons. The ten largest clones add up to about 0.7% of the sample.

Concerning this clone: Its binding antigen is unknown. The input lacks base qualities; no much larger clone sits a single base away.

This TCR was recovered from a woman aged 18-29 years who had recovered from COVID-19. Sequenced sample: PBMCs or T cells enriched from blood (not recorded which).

CDR3 protein: CASRRGGQETQYF. The sequence in DNA is TGTGCCAGCAGACGGGGGGGCCAAGAGACCCAGTACTTC. The sequence links TRBV6-5 to TRBJ2-5; 8 junctional bases match TRBD2. For CDR1 and CDR2, the germline V gene lists MNHEY and SVGAGI. The V end gives up 6 bases and the J end 1 base, leaving 1 base in the junction not matched to a gene. Measured from the cysteine to the phenylalanine, the CDR3 is 13 residues long. Of all the DNA, just the CDR3 is kept, 39 bases in frame from base 1.